These 14 T cell receptor beta chains were sequenced from one sample in a study of T cells in Graves' hyperthyroidism and ophthalmopathy. Amplified TCR beta CDR3 regions came from RNA transcripts. A first-round RT-PCR of the TCR CDR3 used the HTBI primer set. MiXCR, run by TCRdb on the multiplex PCR reads, gives a single entry per CDR3 protein. The sample includes approximately 570,000 distinct CDR3 sequences, nearly 20% of them seen just once. The sample comprised blood. The receptor source for this set is a middle-aged man with Graves' ophthalmopathy.

This clonotype was picked up many times. The rearrangement uses TRBV2 and TRBJ2-3; 14 bases agree with TRBD2. V was pared by 4 bases and J by 7 bases, with 4 bases of the junction left unmatched. Germline loops: CDR1 SNHLY, CDR2 FYNNEI. This CDR3 spans 15 amino acids. The CDR3 loop reads CASSGTSGGKNTQYF. The CDR3 bases are TGTGCCAGCAGTGGGACTAGCGGGGGGAAGAATACGCAGTATTTT.

The chain combines TRBV9 with TRBJ2-7, with unresolved D. The CDR3 has 14 residues. Trimming removed 6 bases at V and 0 bases at J, with 13 bases between. Germline values: CDR1 SGDLS, CDR2 YYNGEE. The CDR3 DNA is TGTGCCAGCACTTCCAGAAGGAACTCCTACGAGCAGTACTTC. Translating gives CASTSRRNSYEQYF.

The rearrangement uses TRBV12-3 or TRBV12-4 and TRBJ1-6; 10 bases are a match to TRBD1. J gave up 11 bases and V 2 bases, and 18 bases lay outside the gene matches. The CDR3 has 19 amino acids. The chain's CDR3 is CASSLTSGTGVLANAPLHF. CDR3 DNA sequence: TGTGCCAGCAGTTTAACCTCCGGGACAGGGGTATTGGCAAATGCACCCCTCCACTTT.

This clonotype was picked up a small number of times. The CDR3 sequence: CASSPKDRVKNIQYF. Here the CDR3 DNA reads TGTGCCAGCAGTCCTAAGGACAGGGTAAAAAACATTCAGTACTTC. This chain uses TRBV5-6 with TRBJ2-4; 8 bases map to TRBD1. The CDR3 loop spans 15 amino acids. Germline V gene data show CDR1 as SGHDT and CDR2 as YYEEEE. V lost 5 bases, J lost 4 bases, and 8 bases stayed unmatched.

The V call is TRBV10-3, the J call TRBJ1-2; a possible D gene is TRBD1 (5 bases). The V gene's germline CDR1 is ENHRY and CDR2 SYGVKD. The CDR3 loop spans 13 amino acids. V was cut by 3 bases and J by 3 bases, with 8 bases left in between. In DNA, the CDR3 is TGTGCCATCAGTGACAGGGAGGACTATGGCTACACCTTC. Translation gives CAISDREDYGYTF.

This clonotype occurred many times. The V call is TRBV7-2, the J call TRBJ2-1; 10 nucleotides match TRBD2. With V trimmed by 3 bases and J by 4 bases, 6 bases remained unmatched. This CDR3 spans 16 amino acids. CDR1 and CDR2 (germline): SGHTA, FQGNSA. The CDR3 bases are TGTGCCAGCAGCTTGGGTCTAGCGGGAGATTACAATGAGCAGTTCTTC. Residues: CASSLGLAGDYNEQFF.

As concerns this clonotype: A read error may be the cause here, since a much bigger clone is one base away. The V call is TRBV6-5, the J call TRBJ2-7; 8 nucleotides match TRBD2. V trimming: 4 bases; J trimming: 4 bases; junction bases outside the gene matches: 9. CDR1 and CDR2 from the germline V gene are MNHEY and SVGAGI. The CDR3 has 15 residues. The CDR3 reads CASSCGGSGKYEQYF. The CDR3, as DNA: TGTGCCAGCAGTTGCGGGGGTAGCGGGAAGTACGAGCAGTACTTC.

For this clonotype: A read error is possible here, since a much larger clone lies one base away. The chain uses TRBV27 and TRBJ2-2, with 13 bases that match TRBD2. CDR3 length: 17 amino acids. CDR1 MNHEY and CDR2 SMNVEV come from the germline V gene (reference sequence). The CDR3 loop is CASSATGLAGATGEPFF. The CDR3 region has the DNA TGTGCCAGCAGTGCTACCGGACTAGCGGGAGCCACCGGGGAGCCGTTTTTT.

The table lists this clonotype with a few counts. V is TRBV6-6 and J is TRBJ2-6; no definite D call. Germline-derived CDR1 and CDR2 are MNHNY and SVGAGI (reference sequence). V dropped 2 bases and J dropped 1 base, with 15 bases sitting between them. This CDR3 spans 18 amino acids. CDR3 amino acids: CASSYPSGSPSGANVLTF. In nucleotides, the CDR3 is TGTGCCAGCAGTTACCCCTCGGGCAGTCCTTCTGGGGCCAACGTCCTGACTTTC.

The gene calls are TRBV19 and TRBJ1-2; D may be TRBD1 (6 bases). The V and J ends lost 3 bases and 5 bases respectively, with 19 bases between them. The CDR3 has 16 residues. Per germline, CDR1 LNHDA and CDR2 SQIVND (reference sequence). The CDR3 region has the DNA TGTGCCAGTAGTATGACAACAGGGTCTTCTCTTTATGGCTACACCTTC. Its translation is CASSMTTGSSLYGYTF.

For the CDR3, the DNA is TGTGCCAGCAGCTATACAGGGTTCTCCTACAATGAGCAGTTCTTC. Amino acid sequence: CASSYTGFSYNEQFF. The chain couples TRBV7-9 to TRBJ2-1; TRBD1 is a possible D gene (6 bases). The CDR3 runs 15 residues. CDR1 and CDR2 from the germline V gene are SEHNR and FQNEAQ (reference sequence). Trimming took off 4 bases at V and 0 bases at J, with 10 bases between the two ends.

Only a few counts were recorded for this clonotype. The chain employs TRBV3-1 and TRBJ2-3, with TRBD2 matching over 16 bases. Germline assignment: CDR1 LGHDT and CDR2 YNNKEL (reference sequence). CDR3 size: 20 residues. V dropped 4 bases and J dropped 1; count of bases not matched to a gene: 11. The CDR3 DNA reads TGTGCCAGCAGCCCCGGGACTAGCGGGGGGGGAGTATTCGGCACAGATACGCAGTATTTT. It yields the protein CASSPGTSGGGVFGTDTQYF.

The sample holds many counts of this clonotype. This chain connects TRBV6-2 or TRBV6-3 to TRBJ2-7; tentative D call: TRBD1 (6 bases). Germline CDR1 and CDR2: MNHEY and SVGEGT. The CDR3 consists of 13 residues. Trimming removed 6 bases at V and 2 bases at J, with 11 bases between. In DNA form, the CDR3 reads TGTGCCAGCAGCCCCAGGGGAACCTACGAGCAGTACTTC. Its protein is CASSPRGTYEQYF.

This clonotype was detected a few times. This chain connects TRBV28 to TRBJ1-2; D is perhaps TRBD1 (6 bases). Per the germline V gene, CDR1 is MDHEN and CDR2 is SYDVKM. V dropped 5 bases and J dropped 5 bases, with 15 bases sitting between them. This CDR3 comprises 14 residues. The CDR3 loop reads CASSLQGPPYGYTF. The CDR3 DNA sequence: TGTGCCAGCAGTCTCCAGGGGCCCCCTTATGGCTACACCTTC.